The next 24 T cell receptor beta chains were all read from a single sample in a study of cytomegalovirus exposure and HLA in healthy donors. Primers: 60 Vbeta forward and 13 Jbeta reverse. TCRdb keeps only in-frame clones here, not all; method: immunoSEQ multiplex PCR. The table lists more than 150,000 clones, 78% of them singletons. The sample taken for sequencing was PBMCs. These TCRs come from a woman aged 25 to 45 in good health and CMV-seropositive.

This clone was recorded a few times. This chain links TRBV4-3 with TRBJ1-2; weak D call: TRBD1 (5 bases). V lost 4 bases, J lost 8 bases, and 14 bases lay in between. CDR1 LGHNA and CDR2 YSLEER come from the germline V gene. This CDR3 comprises 13 residues. The CDR3 sequence: CASSPGGAWGYTF. The CDR3 bases are TGCGCCAGCAGCCCAGGCGGGGCCTGGGGCTACACCTTC.

The chain carries TRBV6-5 and TRBJ2-2; perhaps TRBD1 as D (6 bases). The CDR3 runs 15 residues. Trimming stripped 1 base from V and 4 bases from J, with 10 bases between. The V gene's germline CDR1 is MNHEY and CDR2 SVGAGI. The CDR3 is CASSYWQGSTGELFF. In DNA form, the CDR3 reads TGTGCCAGCAGTTACTGGCAGGGGAGCACCGGGGAGCTGTTTTTT.

This clone was found once. A junction boundary mismatches the germline segment, possibly from a read error. This sequence joins TRBV2 and TRBJ2-7; a weak D match, TRBD2 (6 bases). The CDR3 spans 16 residues. CDR1 is SNHLY and CDR2 is FYNNEI in the germline V gene. CDR3 sequence reads: CVSSGLASSPSYEQYF. For the CDR3, the DNA is TGTGTCAGCAGTGGTCTAGCGAGCTCCCCTTCCTACGAGCAGTACTTC.

The gene calls are TRBV6-5 and TRBJ2-5; a possible D gene is TRBD2 (5 bases). Germline CDR1 is MNHEY and CDR2 is SVGAGI. V was clipped by 5 bases and J by 3 bases, with 13 bases between them. The CDR3 runs to 14 residues. For the CDR3, the DNA is TGTGCCAGCAGTCCCGGACTCTTCAAAGAGACCCAGTACTTC. It codes for CASSPGLFKETQYF.

V gene TRBV12-2 combines with J gene TRBJ2-1; the DNA was not used to check the table's D call, TRBD1. TRBV12-2 is recorded as a pseudogene. The CDR3 sequence is 15 residues long. The CDR3 here is CASRFRGRPYNEQFF. CDR3 sequence (DNA): TGTGCAAGTCGCTTTAGGGGGCGACCCTACAATGAGCAGTTCTTC.

This clone was recorded only once. This chain connects TRBV28 to TRBJ1-5; D unclear. The CDR3 runs to 13 residues. Germline V gives CDR1 MDHEN, CDR2 SYDVKM. Between the trimmed V and J ends, which lost 11 bases and 3 bases, there was a span of 14 bases. In nucleotides, the CDR3 is TGTGCCGTCCGATACAGACCCAATCAGCCCCAGCATTTT. Its translation: CAVRYRPNQPQHF. Supplemented by reference TRBV28 and TRBJ1-5, the full variable domain reads DVKVTQSSRYLVKRTGEKVFLECVQDMDHENMFWYRQDPGLGLRLIYFSYDVKMKEKGDIPEGYSVSREKKERFSLILESASTNQTSMYLCAVRYRPNQPQHFGDGTRLSIL.

This chain uses TRBV29-1 with TRBJ1-1; no firm D call. This CDR3 is built from 13 residues. Germline lookup yields CDR1 SQVTM and CDR2 ANQGSEA. Between the trimmed V and J ends, which lost 6 bases and 1 base, there was a span of 12 bases. The CDR3 is CSVVSSGNTEAFF. CDR3 nucleotide sequence: TGCAGCGTCGTTTCCTCCGGGAACACTGAAGCTTTCTTT.

The count of this clone is one. The V gene is TRBV6-1, the J gene TRBJ1-5, with D possibly matching TRBD1 (5 bases). V was cut by 5 bases and J by 5 bases, with 13 bases left in between. The CDR3 covers 14 residues. Germline V gene sequence: CDR1 MNHNS, CDR2 SASEGT. CDR3 DNA: TGTGCCAGCAGTCAAGTCGGGGGGGATCAGCCCCAGCATTTT. Its protein product is CASSQVGGDQPQHF.

The chain is built from TRBV7-2 and TRBJ1-2, with D unresolved. The germline gives CDR1 SGHTA, CDR2 FQGNSA. Trimming left V 0 bases short and J 4 bases short, with 6 bases between. This CDR3 comprises 13 residues. CDR3 in DNA: TGTGCCAGCAGCTTAGCTCGGGGCTATGGCTACACCTTC. Residues: CASSLARGYGYTF.

This chain uses TRBV28 with TRBJ2-1, with D maybe TRBD2 (6 bases). Trimming took off 7 bases at V and 6 bases at J, with 16 bases between the two ends. Germline-derived CDR1 and CDR2 are MDHEN and SYDVKM. The CDR3 is 14 amino acids. Here the CDR3 DNA reads TGTGCCAGCACGATCGCGGGGAGTTCCAATGAGCAGTTCTTC. As protein: CASTIAGSSNEQFF.

V is TRBV11-1 and J is TRBJ1-1; tentative D call: TRBD1 (6 bases). The V end was cut by 3 bases, the J end by 1 base, with 12 bases between. The CDR3 contains 15 residues. Germline values: CDR1 SGHAT, CDR2 FQDESV (reference sequence). CDR3 bases: TGTGCCAGCAGCTTCGGACAGCCAAAGAACACTGAAGCTTTCTTT. This translates into CASSFGQPKNTEAFF.

V gene TRBV19 combines with J gene TRBJ1-5; D gene ambiguous. Germline CDR1 reads LNHDA; CDR2 reads SQIVND (reference sequence). V lost 4 bases and J 2 bases, leaving 12 bases between the germline ends. This CDR3 is built from 15 residues. CDR3 sequence reads: CASSTLAQGNQPQHF. For the CDR3, the DNA is TGTGCCAGTAGTACCCTGGCCCAGGGCAATCAGCCCCAGCATTTT.

The gene calls are TRBV6-4 and TRBJ2-7, with 8 bases lining up with TRBD1. Germline V gene sequence: CDR1 MRHNA, CDR2 SNTAGT. The CDR3 is 16 amino acids. With 7 bases clipped from V and 1 base from J, the junction kept 12 bases outside the gene matches. This chain's CDR3 is CASIVNPGQVSYEQYF. The CDR3 DNA is TGTGCCAGCATCGTTAACCCGGGACAGGTGTCCTACGAGCAGTACTTC.

This CDR3 reads CASSRDREAFF. CDR3 DNA: TGTGCCAGTAGTAGAGACAGAGAAGCTTTCTTT. The J gene is TRBJ1-1, the V gene TRBV19; D is perhaps TRBD1 (5 bases). Trimming cost V 4 bases and J 8 bases, with 8 bases left between them. This CDR3 region has 11 residues. The V gene's germline CDR1 is LNHDA and CDR2 SQIVND (reference sequence).

This clone was detected only a few times. The chain uses TRBV4-1 and TRBJ2-5; 10 bases line up with TRBD2. Germline V CDR1 and CDR2: MGHRA, YSYEKL. The CDR3 sequence is 17 residues long. With V trimmed by 4 bases and J by 5 bases, 13 bases remained unmatched. CDR3 amino acids: CASSPIKLAGVIETQYF. In DNA form, the CDR3 reads TGCGCCAGCAGCCCCATCAAGCTAGCGGGGGTTATTGAGACCCAGTACTTC.

V usage is TRBV9 and J usage is TRBJ1-3; the D is unclear. V lost 1 base and J lost 0, with 17 bases in between. This CDR3 has 18 residues. Germline values: CDR1 SGDLS, CDR2 YYNGEE. CDR3 sequence reads: CASSVKAVSSGSGNTIYF. Written as DNA, the CDR3 is TGTGCCAGCAGCGTAAAGGCGGTCAGTTCGGGCTCTGGAAACACCATATATTTT. The whole variable domain, remainder taken from reference TRBV9 and TRBJ1-3, is DSGVTQTPKHLITATGQRVTLRCSPRSGDLSVYWYQQSLDQGLQFLIQYYNGEERAKGNILERFSAQQFPDLHSELNLSSLELGDSALYFCASSVKAVSSGSGNTIYFGEGSWLTVV.

The rearrangement links TRBV28 to TRBJ1-2; D is perhaps TRBD1 (5 bases). The germline CDR1 and CDR2 sequences are MDHEN and SYDVKM. This CDR3 is built from 15 residues. V was shortened by 6 bases and J by 4 bases, with 18 bases between the two germline ends. CDR3 region: CASSSGGALGYGYTF. The CDR3 coding sequence is TGTGCCAGCAGCTCGGGAGGGGCGCTAGGCTATGGCTACACCTTC.

This clone has only one observation. The chain links TRBV27 to TRBJ1-2; 7 bases map to TRBD1. CDR1 MNHEY and CDR2 SMNVEV come from the germline V gene (reference sequence). Unmatched junction bases numbered 4, after V lost 4 bases and J lost 5 bases. The CDR3 length is 13 residues. DNA of the CDR3: TGTGCCAGCAGTTCCGGGACAGAGTATGGCTACACCTTC. This sequence encodes CASSSGTEYGYTF.

This clone has only a few counts. Here the CDR3 reads CASRQGDQPQHF. In DNA, the CDR3 is TGTGCCAGCAGACAGGGAGACCAGCCCCAGCATTTT. The chain joins TRBV25-1 to TRBJ1-5; tentatively, D is TRBD1 (6 bases). V shed 6 bases and J shed 7 bases, with 10 bases lying between them. The CDR3 has 12 residues. Germline V gene lookup returns CDR1 MGHDK and CDR2 SYGVNS. The variable domain in full, with the rest retrieved from reference TRBV25-1 and TRBJ1-5, is EADIYQTPRYLVIGTGKKITLECSQTMGHDKMYWYQQDPGMELHLIHYSYGVNSTEKGDLSSESTVSRIRTEHFPLTLESARPSHTSQYLCASRQGDQPQHFGDGTRLSIL.

V usage is TRBV27 and J usage is TRBJ1-1; D gene uncertain. From germline, CDR1 is MNHEY and CDR2 SMNVEV (reference sequence). V was cut by 2 bases and J by 0 bases, with 4 bases left in between. CDR3 size: 13 residues. Written as DNA, the CDR3 is TGTGCCAGCAGTTTACAGGTGAACACTGAAGCTTTCTTT. Encoded protein: CASSLQVNTEAFF.

The rearrangement joins TRBV13 to TRBJ2-7; TRBD2 agrees at 10 bases. Germline CDR1 is PRHDT and CDR2 is FYEKMQ (reference sequence). This CDR3 region has 13 residues. J was trimmed by 4 bases and V by 8 bases; bases with no gene match: 5. The chain's CDR3 is CASQAGGVYEQYF. CDR3 bases: TGTGCCAGCCAAGCGGGAGGGGTATACGAGCAGTACTTC.

The chain combines TRBV9 with TRBJ1-2, with a tentative D call TRBD1 (5 bases). This CDR3 comprises 14 residues. Trimming shortened V by 0 bases and J by 8 bases, and 14 bases separated the two germline ends. CDR1 SGDLS and CDR2 YYNGEE come from the germline V gene. The CDR3 here is CASSVAGRGAGYTF. In DNA, the CDR3 is TGTGCCAGCAGCGTAGCTGGGAGGGGTGCGGGCTACACCTTC. Based on the CDR3 plus reference TRBV9 and TRBJ1-2, the full variable domain is DSGVTQTPKHLITATGQRVTLRCSPRSGDLSVYWYQQSLDQGLQFLIQYYNGEERAKGNILERFSAQQFPDLHSELNLSSLELGDSALYFCASSVAGRGAGYTFGSGTRLTVV.

The chain has TRBV11-2 and TRBJ1-5; a weak D match, TRBD1 (6 bases). The V end was cut by 5 bases, the J end by 4 bases, with 9 bases between. The CDR3 length is 13 residues. Germline values: CDR1 SGHAT, CDR2 FQNNGV. CDR3 sequence reads: CASSLTGNQPQHF. The CDR3 region has the DNA TGTGCCAGCAGCCTCACAGGGAATCAGCCCCAGCATTTT.

In this sample, this clone turned up once. The chain has TRBV5-1 and TRBJ2-7; 11 nucleotides agree with TRBD2. J gave up 5 bases and V 8 bases, and 12 bases lay outside the gene matches. In germline, CDR1 is SGHRS, CDR2 YFSETQ. The CDR3 contains 15 residues. The CDR3 protein is CARRRVAGGIHEQYF. CDR3 coding DNA: TGCGCCAGGCGCAGGGTAGCGGGAGGGATCCACGAGCAGTACTTC.